This T cell receptor (beta chain) was found in a study of T cells after yellow fever vaccination. Study summary: Fractions containing few cells were prepared with SMART-Seq v4 Ultra Low Input.

TCRdb fed the 5' RACE reads into MiXCR, producing one record per CDR3 protein. The profile shows under 300,000 distinct CDR3 sequences, less than 9% of them singletons. Overall study results and limits: Researchers cautioned that FACS-sorted repertoires could harbor abundant clonotypes contaminating from the bulk population.

Trimming removed 1 base at V and 4 bases at J, with 11 bases between. The germline V gene encodes CDR1 SEHNR and CDR2 FQNEAQ (reference sequence). The CDR3 contains 14 residues. This clonotype was observed many times. As yet, its antigen is unknown. The receptor's source is a man aged 30-40 years who received the YFV17D yellow fever vaccine. The gene calls are TRBV7-9 and TRBJ2-7; D might be TRBD1 or TRBD2, each matching 7 bases. Source: CD4+ T cells sorted from PBMCs, taken 15 days after the yellow fever booster vaccination. CDR3 loop: CASSLDQGGYEQYF. Here the CDR3 DNA reads TGTGCCAGCAGCTTAGATCAGGGGGGGTACGAGCAGTACTTC.